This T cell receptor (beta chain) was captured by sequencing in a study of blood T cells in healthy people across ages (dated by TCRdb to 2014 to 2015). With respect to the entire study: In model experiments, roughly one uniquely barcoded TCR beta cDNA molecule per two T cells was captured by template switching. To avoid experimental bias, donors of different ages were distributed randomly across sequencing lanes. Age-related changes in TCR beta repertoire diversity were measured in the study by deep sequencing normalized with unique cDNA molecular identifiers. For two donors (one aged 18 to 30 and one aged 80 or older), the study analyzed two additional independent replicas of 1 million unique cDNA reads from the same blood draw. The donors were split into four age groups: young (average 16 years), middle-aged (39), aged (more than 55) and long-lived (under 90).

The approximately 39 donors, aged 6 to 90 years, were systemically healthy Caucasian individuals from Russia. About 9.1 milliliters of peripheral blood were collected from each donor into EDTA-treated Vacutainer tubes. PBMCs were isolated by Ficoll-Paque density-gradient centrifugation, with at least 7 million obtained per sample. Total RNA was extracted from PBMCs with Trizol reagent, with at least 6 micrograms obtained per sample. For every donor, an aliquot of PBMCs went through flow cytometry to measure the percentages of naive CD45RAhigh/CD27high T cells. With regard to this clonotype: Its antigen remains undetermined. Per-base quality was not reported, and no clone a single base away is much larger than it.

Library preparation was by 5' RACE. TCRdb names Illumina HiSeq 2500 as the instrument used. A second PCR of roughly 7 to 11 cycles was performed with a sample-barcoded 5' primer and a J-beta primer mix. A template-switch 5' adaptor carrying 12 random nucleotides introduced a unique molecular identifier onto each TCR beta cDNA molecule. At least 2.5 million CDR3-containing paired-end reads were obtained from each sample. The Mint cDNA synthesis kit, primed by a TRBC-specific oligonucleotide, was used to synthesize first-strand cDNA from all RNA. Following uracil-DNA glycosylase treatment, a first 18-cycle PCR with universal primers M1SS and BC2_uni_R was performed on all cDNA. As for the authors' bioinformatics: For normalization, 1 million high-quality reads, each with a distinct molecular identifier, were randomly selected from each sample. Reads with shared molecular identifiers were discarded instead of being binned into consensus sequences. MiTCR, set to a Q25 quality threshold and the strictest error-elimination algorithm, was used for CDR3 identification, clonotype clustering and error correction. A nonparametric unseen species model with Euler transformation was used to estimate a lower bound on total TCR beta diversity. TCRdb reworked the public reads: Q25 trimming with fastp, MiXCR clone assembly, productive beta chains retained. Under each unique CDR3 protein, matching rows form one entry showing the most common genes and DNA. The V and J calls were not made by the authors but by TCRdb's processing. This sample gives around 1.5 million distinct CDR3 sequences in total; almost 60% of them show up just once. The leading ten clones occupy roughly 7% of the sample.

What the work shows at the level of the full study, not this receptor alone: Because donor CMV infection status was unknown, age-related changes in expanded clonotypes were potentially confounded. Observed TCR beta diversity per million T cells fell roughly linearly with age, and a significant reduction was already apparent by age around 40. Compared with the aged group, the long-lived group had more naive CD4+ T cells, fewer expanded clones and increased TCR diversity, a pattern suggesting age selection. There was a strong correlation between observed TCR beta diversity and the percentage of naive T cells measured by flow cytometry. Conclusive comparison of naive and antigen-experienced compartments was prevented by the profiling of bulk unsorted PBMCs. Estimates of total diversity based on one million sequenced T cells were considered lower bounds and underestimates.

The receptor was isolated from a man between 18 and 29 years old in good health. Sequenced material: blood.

The DNA sequence is TGTGCCATCAGTCCACAGGGGGGGGCTGGGGCCAACGTCCTGACTTTC. It specifies CAISPQGGAGANVLTF. The sequence is built from TRBV10-3 and TRBJ2-6; TRBD1 is a weak D gene call, 8 bases matching. From a lookup of the germline V gene, CDR1 and CDR2 are ENHRY and SYGVKD. Measured from the cysteine to the phenylalanine, the CDR3 is 16 residues long. Only the CDR3 part of the read is kept: 48 bases, read in frame from the first base. V is shortened by 5 bases, J by 2 bases, and the region joining them spans 13 bases.